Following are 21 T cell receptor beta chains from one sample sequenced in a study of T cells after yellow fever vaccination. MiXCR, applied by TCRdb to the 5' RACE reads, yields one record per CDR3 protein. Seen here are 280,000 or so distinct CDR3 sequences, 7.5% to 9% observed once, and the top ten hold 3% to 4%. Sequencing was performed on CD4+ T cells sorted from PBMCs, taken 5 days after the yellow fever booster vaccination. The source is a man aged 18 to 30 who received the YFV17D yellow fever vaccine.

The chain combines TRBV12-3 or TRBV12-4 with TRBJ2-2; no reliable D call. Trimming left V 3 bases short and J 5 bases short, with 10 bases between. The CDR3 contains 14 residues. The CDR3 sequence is CASSFRQPTGELFF. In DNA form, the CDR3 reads TGTGCCAGCAGTTTTCGGCAGCCGACCGGGGAGCTGTTTTTT.

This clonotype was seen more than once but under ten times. This CDR3 reads CSARANLAGLSYEQYV. The CDR3 coding sequence is TGCAGTGCTAGAGCCAATCTAGCGGGGCTATCCTACGAGCAGTACGTC. The J gene is TRBJ2-7, the V gene TRBV20-1; 9 nucleotides line up with TRBD2. Per the germline V gene, CDR1 is DFQATT and CDR2 is SNEGSKA (reference sequence). The CDR3 has 16 amino acids. Unmatched junction bases numbered 8, after V lost 1 base and J lost 1 base.

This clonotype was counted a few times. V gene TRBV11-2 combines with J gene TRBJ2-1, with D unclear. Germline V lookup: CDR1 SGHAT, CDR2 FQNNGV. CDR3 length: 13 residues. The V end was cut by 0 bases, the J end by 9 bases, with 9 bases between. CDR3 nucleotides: TGTGCCAGCAGCTTAGATCCCTATGGTGAGCAGTTCTTC. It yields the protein CASSLDPYGEQFF. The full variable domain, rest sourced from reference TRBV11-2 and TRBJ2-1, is EAGVAQSPRYKIIEKRQSVAFWCNPISGHATLYWYQQILGQGPKLLIQFQNNGVVDDSQLPKDRFSAERLKGVDSTLKIQPAKLEDSAVYLCASSLDPYGEQFFGPGTRLTVL.

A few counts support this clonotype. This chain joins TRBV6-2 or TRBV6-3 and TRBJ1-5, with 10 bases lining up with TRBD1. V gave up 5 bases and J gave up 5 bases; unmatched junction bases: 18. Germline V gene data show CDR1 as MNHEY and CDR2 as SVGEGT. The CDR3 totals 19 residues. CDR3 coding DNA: TGTGCCAGCAGTCCAATTAAAATAACGGGACAGGGGATGCATCAGCCCCAGCATTTT. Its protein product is CASSPIKITGQGMHQPQHF.

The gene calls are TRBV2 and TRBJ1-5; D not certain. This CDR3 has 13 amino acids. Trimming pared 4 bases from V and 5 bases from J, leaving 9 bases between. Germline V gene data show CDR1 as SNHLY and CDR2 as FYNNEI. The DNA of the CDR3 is TGTGCCAGCAGTGTAGGGTCGGATCAGCCCCAGCATTTT. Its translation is CASSVGSDQPQHF.

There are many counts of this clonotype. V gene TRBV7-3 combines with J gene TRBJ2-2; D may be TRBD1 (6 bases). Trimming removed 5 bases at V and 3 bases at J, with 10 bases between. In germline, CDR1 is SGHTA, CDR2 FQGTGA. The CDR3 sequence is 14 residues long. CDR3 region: CASSSGQHTGELFF. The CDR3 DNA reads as TGTGCCAGCAGCAGCGGACAGCACACCGGGGAGCTGTTTTTT.

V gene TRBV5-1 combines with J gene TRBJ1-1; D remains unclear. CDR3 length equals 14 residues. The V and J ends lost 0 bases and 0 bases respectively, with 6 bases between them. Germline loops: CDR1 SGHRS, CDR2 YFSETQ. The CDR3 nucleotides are TGCGCCAGCAGCTTGGCCAGCATGAACACTGAAGCTTTCTTT. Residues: CASSLASMNTEAFF.

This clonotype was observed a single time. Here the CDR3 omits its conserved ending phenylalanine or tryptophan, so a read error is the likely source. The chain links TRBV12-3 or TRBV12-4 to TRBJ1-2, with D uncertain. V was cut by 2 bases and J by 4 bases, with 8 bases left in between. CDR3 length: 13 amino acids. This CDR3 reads CASSLLAGYGYTL. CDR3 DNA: TGTGCCAGCAGTTTACTGGCTGGCTATGGCTACACCCTC.

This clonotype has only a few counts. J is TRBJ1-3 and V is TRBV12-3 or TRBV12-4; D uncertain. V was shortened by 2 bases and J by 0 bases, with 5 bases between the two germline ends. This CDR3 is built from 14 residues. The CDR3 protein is CASSLRHSGNTIYF. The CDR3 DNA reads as TGTGCCAGCAGTTTACGACACTCTGGAAACACCATATATTTT.

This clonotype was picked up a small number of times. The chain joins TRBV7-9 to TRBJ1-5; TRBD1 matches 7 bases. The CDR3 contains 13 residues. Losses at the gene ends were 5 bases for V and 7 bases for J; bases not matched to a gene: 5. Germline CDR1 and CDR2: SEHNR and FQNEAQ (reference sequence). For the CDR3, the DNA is TGTGCCAGCAGCCTCTGGGACAGCCAGCCCCAGCATTTT. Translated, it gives CASSLWDSQPQHF.

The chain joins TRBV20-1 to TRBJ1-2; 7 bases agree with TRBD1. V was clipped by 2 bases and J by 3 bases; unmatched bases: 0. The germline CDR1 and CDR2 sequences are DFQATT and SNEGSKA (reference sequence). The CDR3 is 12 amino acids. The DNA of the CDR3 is TGCAGTGCTAGACAGGGGGACTATGGCTACACCTTC. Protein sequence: CSARQGDYGYTF.

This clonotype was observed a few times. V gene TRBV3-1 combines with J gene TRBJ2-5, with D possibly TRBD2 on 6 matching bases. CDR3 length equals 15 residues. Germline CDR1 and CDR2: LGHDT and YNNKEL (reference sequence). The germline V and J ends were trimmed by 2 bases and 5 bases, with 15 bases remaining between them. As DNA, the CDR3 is TGTGCCAGCAGCCAACCCGGACTACCGCGGGAGACCCAGTACTTC. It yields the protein CASSQPGLPRETQYF.

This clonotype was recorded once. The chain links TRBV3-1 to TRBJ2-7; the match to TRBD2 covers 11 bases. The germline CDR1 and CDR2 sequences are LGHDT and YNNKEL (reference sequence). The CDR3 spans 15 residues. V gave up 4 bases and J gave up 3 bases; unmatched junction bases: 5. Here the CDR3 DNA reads TGTGCCAGCAGCCCCCCGGGACTAGCGGTCTACGAGCAGTACTTC. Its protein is CASSPPGLAVYEQYF.

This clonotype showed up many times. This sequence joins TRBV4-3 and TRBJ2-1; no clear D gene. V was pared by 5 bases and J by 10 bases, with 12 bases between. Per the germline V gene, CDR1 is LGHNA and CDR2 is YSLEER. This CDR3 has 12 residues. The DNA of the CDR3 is TGCGCCAGCAGCACCCAGTCCGGGGAGCAGTTCTTC. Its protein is CASSTQSGEQFF.

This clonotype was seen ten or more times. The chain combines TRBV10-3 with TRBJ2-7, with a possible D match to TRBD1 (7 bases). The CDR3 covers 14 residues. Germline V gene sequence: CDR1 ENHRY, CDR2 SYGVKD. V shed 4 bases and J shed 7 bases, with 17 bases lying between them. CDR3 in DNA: TGTGCCATCAGTGGACAACCCCAGGGGGGTGAGCAGTACTTC. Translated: CAISGQPQGGEQYF.

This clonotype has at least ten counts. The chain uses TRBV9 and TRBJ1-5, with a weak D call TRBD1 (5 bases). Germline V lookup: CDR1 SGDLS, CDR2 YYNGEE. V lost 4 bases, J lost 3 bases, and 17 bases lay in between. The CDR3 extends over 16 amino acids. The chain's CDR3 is CASSPRGDGPNQPQHF. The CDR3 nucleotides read TGTGCCAGCAGCCCCAGAGGGGACGGCCCCAATCAGCCCCAGCATTTT.

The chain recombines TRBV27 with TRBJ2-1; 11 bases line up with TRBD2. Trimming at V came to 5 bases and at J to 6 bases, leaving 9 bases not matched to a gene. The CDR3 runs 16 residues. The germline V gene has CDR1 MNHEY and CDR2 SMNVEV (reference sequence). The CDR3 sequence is CASSTSGTSGPNEQFF. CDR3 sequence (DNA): TGTGCCAGCAGTACTTCCGGGACTAGCGGACCCAATGAGCAGTTCTTC.

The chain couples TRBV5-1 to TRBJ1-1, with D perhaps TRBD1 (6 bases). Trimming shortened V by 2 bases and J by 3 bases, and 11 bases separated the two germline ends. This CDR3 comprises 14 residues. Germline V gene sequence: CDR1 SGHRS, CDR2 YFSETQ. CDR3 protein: CASSFGGSDTEAFF. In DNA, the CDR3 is TGCGCCAGCAGCTTTGGGGGCAGTGACACTGAAGCTTTCTTT.

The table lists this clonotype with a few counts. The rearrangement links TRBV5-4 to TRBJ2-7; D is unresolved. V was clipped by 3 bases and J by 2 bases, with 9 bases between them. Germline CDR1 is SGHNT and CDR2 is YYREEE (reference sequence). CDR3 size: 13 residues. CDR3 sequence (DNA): TGTGCCAGCAGCTCAGGTGGGGCCTACGAGCAGTACGTC. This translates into CASSSGGAYEQYV.

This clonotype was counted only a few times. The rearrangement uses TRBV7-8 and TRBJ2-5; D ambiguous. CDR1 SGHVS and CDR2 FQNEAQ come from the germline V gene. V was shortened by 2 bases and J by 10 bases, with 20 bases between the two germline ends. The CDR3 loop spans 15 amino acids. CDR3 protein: CASSLRRATLVDQYF. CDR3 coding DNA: TGTGCCAGCAGCTTACGGCGAGCCACCCTTGTGGACCAGTACTTC. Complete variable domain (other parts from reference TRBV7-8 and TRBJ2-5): GAGVSQSPRYKVAKRGQDVALRCDPISGHVSLFWYQQALGQGPEFLTYFQNEAQLDKSGLPSDRFFAERPEGSVSTLKIQRTQQEDSAVYLCASSLRRATLVDQYFGPGTRLLVL.

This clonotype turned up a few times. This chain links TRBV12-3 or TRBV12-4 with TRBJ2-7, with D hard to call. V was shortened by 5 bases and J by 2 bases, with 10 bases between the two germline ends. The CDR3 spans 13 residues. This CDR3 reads CASSLQFTYEQYF. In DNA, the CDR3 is TGTGCCAGCAGTCTACAGTTTACCTACGAGCAGTACTTC.